The present T cell receptor beta chain was sequenced within a study of vaccination and CD4 T cells after COVID-19. Background on the study: Timing of post-vaccine sample collection was a median about 76 days after dose two, with a range of 14 to 241.

Indicated treatment: roughly 10-day PBMC culture with coronavirus spike peptide pools or control peptides (ViraFEST assay). As for this clonotype: What it binds is not known.

Cultured CD4+ T cell DNA underwent sequencing with the Oncomine TCR Beta short-read assay. TCRdb ran MiXCR on the PCR reads and lists one entry per CDR3 protein. This sample has 17,000 or so distinct CDR3 sequences; under 55% occur once, and the top ten carry roughly 5%. V was shortened by 4 bases and J by 5 bases, with 5 bases between the two germline ends. CDR1 and CDR2 from the germline V gene are MNHEY and SVGAGI. This CDR3 is 11 amino acids long. The source is a human donor who had recovered from COVID-19. Sequenced material: CD4+ T cells from blood, cultured in vitro, taken before SARS-CoV-2 vaccination. This chain connects TRBV6-5 to TRBJ1-1; D is undetermined. CDR3 DNA: TGTGCCAGCAGTTCTGTGACTGAAGCTTTCTTT. Translated, it gives CASSSVTEAFF.